This TCR beta chain was documented in a study of blood T cell repertoires in COVID-19. Study summary: Whether acute or convalescent, the COVID-19 samples came from the United States, Italy and Spain. Sample material is recorded as cDNA or gDNA derived from T cells, B-cell-depleted T cells, or PBMCs.

The germline CDR1 and CDR2 sequences are ENHRY and SYGVKD. V dropped 6 bases and J dropped 9; count of bases not matched to a gene: 5. CDR3 length: 14 amino acids. Original analysis: Nucleated cell counts were estimated from reference gene primer amplification. Sequencing was performed with immunoSEQ multiplex PCR; in TCRdb, only in-frame clones are kept and a portion is missing. V and J calls and clone size come straight from that table; D and trimming were deduced from the DNA. The sample consists of more than 20,000 clones, 88% of them appearing once. The source of this sequence is a man between 65 and 85 years old with acute or convalescent COVID-19. The chain uses TRBV10-3 and TRBJ1-6, with 10 bases fitting TRBD1. Sequences were obtained from peripheral blood. CDR3: CAISPGQGISPLHF. CDR3 DNA: TGTGCCATCAGCCCGGGACAGGGGATTTCACCCCTCCACTTT.